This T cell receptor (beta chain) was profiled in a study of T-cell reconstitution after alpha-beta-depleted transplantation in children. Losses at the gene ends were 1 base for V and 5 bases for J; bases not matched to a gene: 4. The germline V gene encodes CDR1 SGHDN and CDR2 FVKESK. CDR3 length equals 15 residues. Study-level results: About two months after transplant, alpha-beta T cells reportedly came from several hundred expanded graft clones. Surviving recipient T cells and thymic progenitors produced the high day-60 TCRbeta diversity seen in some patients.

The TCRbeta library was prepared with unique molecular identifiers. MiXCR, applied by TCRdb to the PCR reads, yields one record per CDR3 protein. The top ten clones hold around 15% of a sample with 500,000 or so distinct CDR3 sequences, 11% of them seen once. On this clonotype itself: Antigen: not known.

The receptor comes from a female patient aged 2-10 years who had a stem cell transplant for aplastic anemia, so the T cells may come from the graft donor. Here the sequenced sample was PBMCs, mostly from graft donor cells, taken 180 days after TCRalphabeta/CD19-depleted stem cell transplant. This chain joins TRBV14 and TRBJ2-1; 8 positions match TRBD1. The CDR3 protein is CASSQARDRNNEQFF. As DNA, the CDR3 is TGTGCCAGCAGCCAAGCCCGGGACAGGAACAATGAGCAGTTCTTC.